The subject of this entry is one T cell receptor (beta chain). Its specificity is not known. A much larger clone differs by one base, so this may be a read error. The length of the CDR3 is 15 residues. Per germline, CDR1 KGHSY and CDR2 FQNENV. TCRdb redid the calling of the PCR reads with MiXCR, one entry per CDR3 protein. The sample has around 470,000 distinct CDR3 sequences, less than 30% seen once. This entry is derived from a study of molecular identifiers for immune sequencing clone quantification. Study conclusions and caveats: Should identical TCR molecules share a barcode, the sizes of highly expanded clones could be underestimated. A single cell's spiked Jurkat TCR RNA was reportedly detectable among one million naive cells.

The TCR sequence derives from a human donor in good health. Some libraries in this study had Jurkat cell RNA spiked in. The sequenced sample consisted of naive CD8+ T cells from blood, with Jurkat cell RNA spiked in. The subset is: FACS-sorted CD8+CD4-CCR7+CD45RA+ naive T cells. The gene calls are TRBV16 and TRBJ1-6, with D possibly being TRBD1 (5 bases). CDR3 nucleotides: TGTGCCAGCAGCCGGTCGCCCAGCGGGGGGTCACCCCCCCACTTT. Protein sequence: CASSRSPSGGSPPHF.